This TCR beta chain was recovered during a study of a mutant IDH1 vaccine in newly diagnosed glioma listed by TCRdb under 2021. The study in broad terms: Vaccination started 4-6 weeks after radiotherapy alone, or was given together with temozolomide cycles in the groups whose treatment included chemotherapy. Of the approximately 30 treated patients, approximately 62% were male and approximately 40% were female, and the mean age was roughly 40 years. Prior to enrollment, standard therapy consisting of radiotherapy alone, temozolomide alone, or radiochemotherapy with temozolomide had been administered to patients, with the combination being received by most patients. Visit V12 was the week-35 safety follow-up and visit V13 was the week-47 end of study. Peripheral blood was drawn at six visits: V03 (baseline), V05, V07, V10, V12 and V13. For exploratory analyses, longitudinal TCRB deep sequencing was carried out in some 25 treated patients wherever samples were available. Paper-wide results and their limitations: Availability determined which PBMC samples were chosen for TCRB deep sequencing. Pseudoprogression appeared unrelated to alterations in the top peripheral T cell clonotypes detected by TCRB sequencing. Immune responses induced by the vaccine were seen in 90% to 95% of patients across multiple MHC alleles. It was noted by the authors that analyses of patient blood samples could not be reproduced owing to sample limitations.

The CDR3 has 15 amino acids, counting the end cysteine and phenylalanine. Only the CDR3 DNA is retained, 45 bases long and in frame from the first base. The germline V gene (reference sequence) yields LNHDA for CDR1 and SQIVND for CDR2. The germline V and J ends show losses of 6 bases and 1 base respectively, and no gene match explains 5 bases of the junction. Explained via the paper, the time point label denotes: week 35, safety follow-up. Each vaccine dose was 300 ug of a 20-mer mutant IDH1 peptide in Montanide, given subcutaneously with topical imiquimod. Across visits V03 through V10, patients got a total of eight vaccinations, given in weeks 1, 3, 5, 7, 11, 15, 19 and 23. Donors had newly diagnosed WHO grade 3 or 4 IDH1-mutant astrocytomas with loss of nuclear ATRX. The samples were drawn from NOA16, a multicentre, single-arm, open-label phase I trial in Germany that tested a mutant IDH1 peptide vaccine in humans for the first time. The DNeasy Blood and Tissue Kit was used to extract genomic DNA from EDTA blood for TCRB sequencing.

There are a few counts of this clone. Its antigen specificity is not known. Base qualities are missing; no much larger clone stands one base away. The method behind the library was the immunoSEQ multiplex PCR assay. Rearranged TCR beta chain sequences were amplified with the hsTCRB Kit following the manufacturer's protocol. An Illumina MiSeq was used to sequence the TCRB libraries. Per the source publication's procedure: The proprietary platform of the kit vendor was used for demultiplexing, trimming and gene mapping. The immuneACCESS repertoire file appears here via TCRdb, limited to in-frame rearrangements. These files lack a portion of the clones; in checked studies, under half of the deficit traces to unresolved V genes, and the cause of the others is not known. The V and J calls and the clone size are those of that table, but D and trimming were determined from the DNA. Here the sample has about 72,000 clones; roughly 80% occur a single time. The ten largest clones represent about 12% of the sample.

This chain joins TRBV19 to TRBJ2-5; 10 junctional bases match TRBD1. Sequences were derived from PBMCs, sampled from a glioma patient whose treatment included an IDH1 peptide vaccine. This clonotype originated in a man between 18 and 35 years old with glioma. The sequence in DNA is TGTGCCAGTAGCTCCGGGACAGGGGTCCAAGAGACCCAGTACTTC. The encoded protein is CASSSGTGVQETQYF.